This TCR beta chain was obtained from a study of T cells in Graves' hyperthyroidism and ophthalmopathy. Across the study: Peripheral blood was drawn at first diagnosis, prior to all treatment. Overall study results and limits: Most clonotypes that expanded in the thyroid above 0.001 also showed up in blood.

Germline CDR1 and CDR2: LNHDA and SQIVND (reference sequence). The germline V and J ends were trimmed by 3 bases and 0 bases, with 8 bases remaining between them. The CDR3 is 14 amino acids. RNA transcripts gave rise to amplified TCR beta CDR3 regions. The HTBI primer set was used in a first-round RT-PCR of the TCR CDR3. One entry per CDR3 protein results from TCRdb running MiXCR on the multiplex PCR reads. The table lists hundreds of thousands of distinct CDR3 sequences, roughly 15% of them singletons. This clonotype showed up many times. Its antigen is currently unknown. The diagnoses drew upon clinical symptoms, serum thyroxine and TRAb, thyroid ultrasound and orbital computed tomography.

This clonotype was sampled from a man aged 18 to 30 with Graves' ophthalmopathy. The rearrangement uses TRBV19 and TRBJ1-1; no definite D call. The sequenced material came from blood. The CDR3 is CASSINGLNTEAFF. CDR3 in DNA: TGTGCCAGTAGTATCAACGGACTGAACACTGAAGCTTTCTTT. Looking up the rest from reference TRBV19 and TRBJ1-1 gives the full variable domain: DGGITQSPKYLFRKEGQNVTLSCEQNLNHDAMYWYRQDPGQGLRLIYYSQIVNDFQKGDIAEGYSVSREKKESFPLTVTSAQKNPTAFYLCASSINGLNTEAFFGQGTRLTVV.